The 3 T cell receptor beta chains below come from one sample, sequenced in a study of T cells in Graves' hyperthyroidism and ophthalmopathy. Using RNA transcripts as the source, TCR beta CDR3 regions were amplified. Primed by the HTBI set, a first-round RT-PCR was run on the TCR CDR3. TCRdb itself ran the multiplex PCR reads through MiXCR, one entry per CDR3 protein. This sample has some 600,000 distinct CDR3 sequences, with around 13% found just once. Sequencing used blood. The receptors were gathered from a woman aged 25 to 39 with Graves' hyperthyroidism that later progressed to Graves' ophthalmopathy.

This clonotype was seen a few times. The V call is TRBV7-9, the J call TRBJ2-1; 10 bases match TRBD2. CDR1 SEHNR and CDR2 FQNEAQ come from the germline V gene (reference sequence). The CDR3 consists of 16 residues. The J segment lost 8 bases and the V segment lost 5 bases, leaving 12 bases of the junction unmatched. CDR3 sequence: CASSLWGLAGVYEQFF. CDR3 DNA: TGTGCCAGCAGCCTCTGGGGTCTAGCGGGAGTCTATGAGCAGTTCTTC.

This rearrangement joins TRBV5-4 to TRBJ1-1; D may be TRBD1 (5 bases). Germline CDR1 is SGHNT and CDR2 is YYREEE (reference sequence). The length of the CDR3 is 15 residues. V dropped 0 bases and J dropped 4 bases, with 13 bases sitting between them. The CDR3: CASSLAGQQGTEAFF. CDR3 nucleotides: TGTGCCAGCAGCTTGGCCGGGCAGCAGGGCACTGAAGCTTTCTTT.

The chain uses TRBV3-1 and TRBJ2-7; the match to TRBD1 covers 8 bases. The J segment lost 2 bases and the V segment lost 5 bases, leaving 8 bases of the junction unmatched. Per the germline V gene, CDR1 is LGHDT and CDR2 is YNNKEL (reference sequence). The CDR3 sequence is 15 residues long. This chain's CDR3 is CASSFGTGLTYEQYF. The CDR3 DNA reads as TGTGCCAGCAGCTTTGGGACAGGTCTCACCTACGAGCAGTACTTC.